This entry lists 17 T cell receptor beta chains sequenced from one sample in a study of tumor-infiltrating lymphocytes in primary liver carcinoma (dated by TCRdb to between 2016 and 2019). This sample was sequenced with an Illumina HiSeq 2500. Starting from 450 to 500 ng total RNA, TCRbeta-specific cDNA was produced by reverse transcription with a constant-region primer and ProtoScript II reverse transcriptase. TCRbeta libraries were built with three nested multiplex PCR rounds, a slightly modified ARM-PCR procedure. Each of the first two PCR rounds ran for approximately 10 cycles and used multiplex TRBV1-TRBV30 forward primers together with a Cbeta reverse primer. The raw public reads went through TCRdb reprocessing: fastp at Q25, MiXCR clone calling, in-frame beta chains kept. Each entry is one CDR3 protein sequence, shown with its most common DNA and genes. The sample includes about 74,000 distinct CDR3 sequences, with more than 60% observed a single time. The ten most abundant clones make up about 27% of the sample.

Total RNA and DNA were co-extracted without cell sorting from approximately 22-30 mg of bulk tissue using the AllPrep DNA/RNA mini kit. Sample: liver tumor tissue from sampling region 4. Read against the paper, the sample's cell subset or site label means: tumor region T4, right-lateral pole. The receptor set was obtained from a man in his forties with primary liver carcinoma and hepatitis B virus infection.

A note on this clonotype: One end of the junction fails to match germline, which may point to a read error. V gene TRBV6-6 combines with J gene TRBJ2-7; 9 bases line up with TRBD1. This CDR3 spans 16 amino acids. Germline values: CDR1 MNHNY, CDR2 SVGAGI (reference sequence). In nucleotides, the CDR3 is TGTTCCAGTAGTTACTTAGGGACAGGGATCGTGGACGAGCAGTACTTC. It encodes CSSSYLGTGIVDEQYF.

On this clonotype: A read error may produce the germline difference seen at one junction end. The chain combines TRBV6-1 with TRBJ2-4; D unresolved. CDR1 and CDR2 (germline): MNHNS, SASEGT. The CDR3 sequence is 11 residues long. The CDR3 nucleotides read TGTGCCAGCATTGCGGCTGACATTCAGTATTTC. Its protein is CASIAADIQYF.

In regard to this clonotype: The CDR3 does not close with the conserved phenylalanine or tryptophan, likely indicating a read error. The chain uses TRBV11-2 and TRBJ2-2, with 10 bases matching TRBD2. Germline lookup yields CDR1 SGHAT and CDR2 FQNNGV. The CDR3 is 17 residues long. The CDR3 spells CAISGGLAERNTGELFS. CDR3 in DNA: TGTGCCATCAGCGGAGGACTAGCGGAGCGGAACACCGGGGAACTGTTTTCT.

About this clonotype itself: One end of the junction is discordant with germline, which a read error may explain. The chain's CDR3 is CASSHMGEGYTEAFF. CDR3 sequence (DNA): TGTGCCAGCAGTCACATGGGTGAGGGATACACTGAAGCCTTCTTT. This rearrangement joins TRBV12-3 or TRBV12-4 to TRBJ1-1; D is undetermined. This CDR3 contains 15 residues.

As for this clonotype: A read error is possible here, since a much larger clone lies one base away. The CDR3 ends on some other residue instead of the conserved phenylalanine or tryptophan, so this is likely a read error. This rearrangement joins TRBV7-6 to TRBJ2-1, with TRBD2 identical over 8 bases. The ends lost 2 bases at V and 6 bases at J; junction bases unmatched: 6. This CDR3 is 15 amino acids long. Germline lookup yields CDR1 SGHVS and CDR2 FNYEAQ. CDR3 bases: TGTGCCAGCAGCTTATCAGCGGGAGAAGGCAATGAGCAGTTCTTA. This encodes CASSLSAGEGNEQFL.

On this clonotype: A junction boundary mismatches the germline segment, possibly from a read error. The chain couples TRBV5-4 to TRBJ2-7; the D call may be TRBD1 or TRBD2 (5 bases each). This CDR3 is 13 amino acids long. Looked up from germline, CDR1 is SGHNT and CDR2 is YYREEE (reference sequence). Here the CDR3 DNA reads TGTGCCAGCAGCCGGGACCCCTCCTACGAGCAATACTTC. This codes for CASSRDPSYEQYF.

Concerning this clonotype: The junction differs from germline at one of its ends, possibly a read error. The rearrangement joins TRBV5-1 to TRBJ1-5, with 10 bases that match TRBD1. The CDR3 runs 15 residues. CDR1 SGHRS and CDR2 YFSETQ come from the germline V gene. CDR3 loop: CASSLGQGANQPQNF. The CDR3 bases are TGCGCCAGCAGCTTGGGACAGGGGGCAAATCAGCCCCAAAATTTT.

Concerning this clonotype itself: Compared with germline, one end of the junction differs, possibly owing to a read error. This chain joins TRBV11-2 and TRBJ2-1; TRBD2 agrees at 7 bases. This CDR3 contains 16 residues. CDR1 SGHAT and CDR2 FQNNGV come from the germline V gene. CDR3 bases: TGTGCCAGCAGTTCCGGACTAGTGGGAGTTCGCATGGAAGATGGCTTC. Its protein product is CASSSGLVGVRMEDGF.

Notes on this clonotype: The missing conserved phenylalanine or tryptophan at the end of this CDR3 makes a read error likely. The chain couples TRBV11-1 to TRBJ2-7; D remains ambiguous. Germline V gives CDR1 SGHAT, CDR2 FQDESV (reference sequence). This CDR3 is built from 15 residues. CDR3 sequence reads: CASSLESSVSYEQYL. For the CDR3, the DNA is TGTGCCAGCAGCTTAGAGTCAAGTGTCTCCTACGAACAGTACTTG.

Turning to this clonotype: At one boundary the junction diverges from the germline segment, which might be a read error. V and J are TRBV7-9 and TRBJ2-3; D assignment may be TRBD1 or TRBD2 (5 bases each). CDR1 and CDR2 from the germline V gene are SEHNR and FQNEAQ (reference sequence). The CDR3 has 13 residues. The chain's CDR3 is CANSRGSTDTQYF. The CDR3 DNA reads TGTGCCAACAGCCGGGGCAGCACAGATACGCAGTATTTT.

For this clonotype: A read error may account for a junction end that differs from germline. The chain joins TRBV10-3 to TRBJ2-3; the match to TRBD1 covers 12 bases. The CDR3 loop spans 19 amino acids. In germline, CDR1 is ENHRY, CDR2 SYGVKD. CDR3 DNA: TGTGTCATCAGTGGCTTACCGGGACAGGGGGCAACTAGCACGGATACGCAGTATTTT. Translated, it gives CVISGLPGQGATSTDTQYF.

Concerning this clonotype: A read error is likely, as this CDR3 ends without the conserved phenylalanine or tryptophan. This sequence joins TRBV12-3 or TRBV12-4 and TRBJ1-6; perhaps TRBD1 as D (5 bases). There are 16 residues in the CDR3. This CDR3 is CDGSPGSGRVGSPLHI. CDR3 nucleotide sequence: TGTGACGGCAGTCCAGGCTCGGGCAGGGTGGGATCACCCCTCCACATT.

The chain joins TRBV9 to TRBJ2-7; weak D call: TRBD2 (5 bases). This CDR3 spans 16 amino acids. The ends were cut back, 4 bases at V and 4 bases at J, with 21 bases in the middle. The germline CDR1 and CDR2 sequences are SGDLS and YYNGEE. DNA of the CDR3: TGTGCCAGCAGCTTCAATCCGGGGAGTATGTTTTACGAGCAGTACTTC. Translation: CASSFNPGSMFYEQYF.

As to this clonotype: Germline is not matched at one junction end, which may reflect a read error. The chain's CDR3 is CANSATGSGLAKNIQYF. Written as DNA, the CDR3 is TGTGCCAATAGTGCGACAGGGTCTGGCCTAGCCAAAAACATTCAGTACTTC. J is TRBJ2-4 and V is TRBV19; 7 positions match TRBD1. The CDR3 sequence is 17 residues long. The germline gives CDR1 LNHDA, CDR2 SQIVND (reference sequence).

Details on this clonotype: The CDR3 does not end in the conserved phenylalanine or tryptophan, so this is likely a read error. The V call is TRBV11-2, the J call TRBJ2-7, with 8 bases fitting TRBD2. From germline, CDR1 is SGHAT and CDR2 FQNNGV. The CDR3 is 13 amino acids. CDR3 DNA: TGTACCAGCAGCTTCGGACTAGCAGGAGAGCAGTACATC. It specifies CTSSFGLAGEQYI.

Worth noting for this clonotype: One base away lies a much larger clone, so this may be a sequencing read error. The chain employs TRBV28 and TRBJ2-7, with 8 nucleotides matching TRBD1. Germline assignment: CDR1 MDHEN and CDR2 SYDVKM. CDR3 length: 17 amino acids. The DNA for the CDR3 is TGTGCCAGCAGTTTATATGAACAGGGGGTGAGGACCTACGAGGAGTACTTC. It translates to CASSLYEQGVRTYEEYF.

In its sample, this clonotype was seen once. V is TRBV20-1 and J is TRBJ2-1; 7 positions agree with TRBD2. Germline CDR1 reads DFQATT; CDR2 reads SNEGSKA (reference sequence). V was pared by 2 bases and J by 3 bases, with 4 bases of the junction left unmatched. This CDR3 contains 14 residues. CDR3 nucleotides: TGCAGTGCTAGATCGGCTAGCGGCTACAATGAGCAGTTCTTC. It specifies CSARSASGYNEQFF.